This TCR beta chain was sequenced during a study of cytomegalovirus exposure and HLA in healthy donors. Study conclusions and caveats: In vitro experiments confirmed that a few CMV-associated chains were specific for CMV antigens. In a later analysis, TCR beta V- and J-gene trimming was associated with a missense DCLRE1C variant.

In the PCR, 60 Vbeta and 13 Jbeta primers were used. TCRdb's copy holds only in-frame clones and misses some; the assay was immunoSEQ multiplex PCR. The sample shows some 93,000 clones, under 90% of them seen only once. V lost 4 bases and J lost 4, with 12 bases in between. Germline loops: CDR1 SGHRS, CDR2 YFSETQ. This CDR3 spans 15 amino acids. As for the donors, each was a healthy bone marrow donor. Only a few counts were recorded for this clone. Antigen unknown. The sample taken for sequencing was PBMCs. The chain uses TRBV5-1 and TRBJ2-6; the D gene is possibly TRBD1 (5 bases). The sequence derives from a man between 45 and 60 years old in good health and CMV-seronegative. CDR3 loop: CASSPTRAGANVLTF. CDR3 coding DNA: TGCGCCAGCAGCCCCACCAGGGCCGGGGCCAACGTCCTGACTTTC.